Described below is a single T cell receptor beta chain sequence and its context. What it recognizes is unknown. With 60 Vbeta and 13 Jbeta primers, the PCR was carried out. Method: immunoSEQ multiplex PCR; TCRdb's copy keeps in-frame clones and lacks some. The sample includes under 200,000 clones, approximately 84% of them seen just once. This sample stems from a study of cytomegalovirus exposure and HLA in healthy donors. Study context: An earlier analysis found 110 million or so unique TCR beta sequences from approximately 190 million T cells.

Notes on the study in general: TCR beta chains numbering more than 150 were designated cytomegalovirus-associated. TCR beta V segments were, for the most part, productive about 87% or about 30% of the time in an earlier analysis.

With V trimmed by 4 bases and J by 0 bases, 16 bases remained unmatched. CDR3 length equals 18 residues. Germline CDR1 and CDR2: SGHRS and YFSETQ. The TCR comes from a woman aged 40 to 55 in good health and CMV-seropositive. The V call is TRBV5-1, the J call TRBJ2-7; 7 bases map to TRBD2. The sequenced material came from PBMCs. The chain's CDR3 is CASSPGGDIRGSSYEQYF. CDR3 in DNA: TGCGCCAGCAGCCCGGGGGGAGACATTCGGGGGAGCTCCTACGAGCAGTACTTC.